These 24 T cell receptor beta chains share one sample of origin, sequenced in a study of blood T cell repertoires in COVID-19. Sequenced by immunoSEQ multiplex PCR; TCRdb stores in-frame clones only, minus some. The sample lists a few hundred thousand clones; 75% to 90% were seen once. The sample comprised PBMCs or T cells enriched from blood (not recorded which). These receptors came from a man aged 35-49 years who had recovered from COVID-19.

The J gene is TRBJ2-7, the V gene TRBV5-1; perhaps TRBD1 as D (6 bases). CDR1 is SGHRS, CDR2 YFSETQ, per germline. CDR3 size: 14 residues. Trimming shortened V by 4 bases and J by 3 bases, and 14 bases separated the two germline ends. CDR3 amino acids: CASSPDRPYYEQYF. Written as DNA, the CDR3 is TGCGCCAGCAGCCCAGACAGGCCTTACTACGAGCAGTACTTC.

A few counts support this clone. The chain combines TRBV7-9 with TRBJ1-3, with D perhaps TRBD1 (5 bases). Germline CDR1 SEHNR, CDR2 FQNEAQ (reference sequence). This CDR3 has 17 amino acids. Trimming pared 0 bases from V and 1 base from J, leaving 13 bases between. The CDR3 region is CASSLAGGSYSGNTIYF. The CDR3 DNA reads TGTGCCAGCAGCTTAGCGGGGGGATCCTATTCTGGAAACACCATATATTTT.

The CDR3 region has the DNA TGTGCCAGCATTAGCGGGATTGCTTACGAGCAGTACTTC. Protein sequence: CASISGIAYEQYF. The chain links TRBV21-1 to TRBJ2-7; the D call TRBD2 from the table was never checked on the DNA. TRBV21-1 is a recognized pseudogene. This CDR3 has 13 residues.

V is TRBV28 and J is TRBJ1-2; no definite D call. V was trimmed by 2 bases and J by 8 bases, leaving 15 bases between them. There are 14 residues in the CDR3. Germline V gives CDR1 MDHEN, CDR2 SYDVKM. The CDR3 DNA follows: TGTGCCAGCAGTTTAAGTCGGTCCGGTAGAGGCTACACCTTC. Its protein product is CASSLSRSGRGYTF.

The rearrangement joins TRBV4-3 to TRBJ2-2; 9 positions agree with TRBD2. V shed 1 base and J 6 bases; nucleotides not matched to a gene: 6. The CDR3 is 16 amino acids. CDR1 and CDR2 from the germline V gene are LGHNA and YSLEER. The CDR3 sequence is CASSQGYSGRSGELFF. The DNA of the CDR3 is TGCGCCAGCAGCCAAGGATATAGCGGGAGATCCGGGGAGCTGTTTTTT.

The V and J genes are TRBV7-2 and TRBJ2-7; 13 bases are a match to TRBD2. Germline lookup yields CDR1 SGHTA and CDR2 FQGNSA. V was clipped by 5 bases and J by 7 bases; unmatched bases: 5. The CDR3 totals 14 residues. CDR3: CASSKGLAGDEQYF. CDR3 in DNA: TGTGCCAGCAGCAAAGGACTAGCGGGAGATGAGCAGTACTTC.

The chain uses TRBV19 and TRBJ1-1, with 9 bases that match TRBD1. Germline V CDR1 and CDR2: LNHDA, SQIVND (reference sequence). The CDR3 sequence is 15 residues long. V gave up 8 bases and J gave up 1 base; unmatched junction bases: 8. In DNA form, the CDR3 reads TGTGCCAGTGTCCGGGACAGGGAGAGGAACACTGAAGCTTTCTTT. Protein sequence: CASVRDRERNTEAFF.

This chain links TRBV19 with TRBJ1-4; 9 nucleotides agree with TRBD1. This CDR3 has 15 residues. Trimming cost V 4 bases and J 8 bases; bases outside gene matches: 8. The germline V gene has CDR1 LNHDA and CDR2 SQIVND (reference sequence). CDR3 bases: TGTGCCAGTAGTACCACGACAGGGGGGAACGAAAAACTGTTTTTT. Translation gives CASSTTTGGNEKLFF.

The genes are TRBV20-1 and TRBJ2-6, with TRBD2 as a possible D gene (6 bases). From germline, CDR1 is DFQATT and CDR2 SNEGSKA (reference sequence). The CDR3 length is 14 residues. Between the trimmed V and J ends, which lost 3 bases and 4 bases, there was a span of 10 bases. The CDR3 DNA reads TGCAGTGCTAGTCCGGGAGAGGGGGCCAACGTCCTGACTTTC. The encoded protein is CSASPGEGANVLTF.

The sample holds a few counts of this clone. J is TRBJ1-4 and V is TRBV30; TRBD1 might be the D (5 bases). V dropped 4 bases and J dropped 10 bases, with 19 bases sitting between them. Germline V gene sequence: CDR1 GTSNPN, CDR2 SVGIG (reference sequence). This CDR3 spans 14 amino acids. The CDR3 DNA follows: TGTGCCTGGAACACCGGGACTGCCCTTGGAAAACTGTTTTTT. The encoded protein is CAWNTGTALGKLFF. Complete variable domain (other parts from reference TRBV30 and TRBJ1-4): SQTIHQWPATLVQPVGSPLSLECTVEGTSNPNLYWYRQAAGRGLQLLFYSVGIGQISSEVPQNLSASRPQDRQFILSSKKLLLSDSGFYLCAWNTGTALGKLFFGSGTQLSVL.

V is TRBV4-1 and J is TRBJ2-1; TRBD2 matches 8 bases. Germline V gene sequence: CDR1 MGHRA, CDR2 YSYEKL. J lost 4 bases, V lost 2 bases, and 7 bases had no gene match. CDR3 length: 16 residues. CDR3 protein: CASSQPVAGTYNEQFF. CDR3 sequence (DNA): TGCGCCAGCAGCCAACCCGTAGCGGGAACATACAATGAGCAGTTCTTC.

The chain's CDR3 is CASSGLAGGLDTQYF. CDR3 nucleotide sequence: TGTGCCAGCTCTGGGCTAGCGGGAGGGCTCGATACGCAGTATTTT. The chain combines TRBV19 with TRBJ2-3, with 12 bases aligning to TRBD2. V trimming: 9 bases; J trimming: 6 bases; junction bases outside the gene matches: 10. The CDR3 contains 15 residues. Germline CDR1 reads LNHDA; CDR2 reads SQIVND (reference sequence).

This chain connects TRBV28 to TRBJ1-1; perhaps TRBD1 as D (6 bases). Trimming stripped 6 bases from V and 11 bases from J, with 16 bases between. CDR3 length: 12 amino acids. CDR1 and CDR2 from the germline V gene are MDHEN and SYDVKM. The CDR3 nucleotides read TGTGCCAGCAGCCGGAGACAGGCACGGGCTTTCTTT. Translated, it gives CASSRRQARAFF.

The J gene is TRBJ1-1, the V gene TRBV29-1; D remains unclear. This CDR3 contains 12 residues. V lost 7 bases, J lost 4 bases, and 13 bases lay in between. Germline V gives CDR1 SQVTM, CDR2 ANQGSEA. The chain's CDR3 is CSDRGWGTEAFF. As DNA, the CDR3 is TGCAGCGACCGGGGATGGGGCACTGAAGCTTTCTTT. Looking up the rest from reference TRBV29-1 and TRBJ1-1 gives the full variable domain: SAVISQKPSRDICQRGTSLTIQCQVDSQVTMMFWYRQQPGQSLTLIATANQGSEATYESGFVIDKFPISRPNLTFSTLTVSNMSPEDSSIYLCSDRGWGTEAFFGQGTRLTVV.

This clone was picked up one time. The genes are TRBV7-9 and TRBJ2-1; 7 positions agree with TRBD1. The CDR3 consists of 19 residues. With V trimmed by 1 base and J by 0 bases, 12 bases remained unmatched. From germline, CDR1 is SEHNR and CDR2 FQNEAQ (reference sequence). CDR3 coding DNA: TGTGCCAGCAGCTTAGTAGCGACAGGGTTTTCAGGCTCCTACAATGAGCAGTTCTTC. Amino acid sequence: CASSLVATGFSGSYNEQFF.

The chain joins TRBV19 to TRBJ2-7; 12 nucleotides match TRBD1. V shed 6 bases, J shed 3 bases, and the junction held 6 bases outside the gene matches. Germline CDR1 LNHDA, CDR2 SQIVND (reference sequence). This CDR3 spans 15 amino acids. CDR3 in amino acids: CASSDRDRGRYEQYF. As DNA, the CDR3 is TGTGCCAGTAGCGACCGGGACAGGGGGCGCTACGAGCAGTACTTC.

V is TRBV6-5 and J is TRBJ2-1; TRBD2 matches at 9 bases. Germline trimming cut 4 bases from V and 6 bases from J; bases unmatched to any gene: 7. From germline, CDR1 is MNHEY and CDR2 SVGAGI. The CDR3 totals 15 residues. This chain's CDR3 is CASSSSRLAVNEQFF. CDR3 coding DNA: TGTGCCAGCAGTTCCTCCCGACTAGCGGTCAATGAGCAGTTCTTC.

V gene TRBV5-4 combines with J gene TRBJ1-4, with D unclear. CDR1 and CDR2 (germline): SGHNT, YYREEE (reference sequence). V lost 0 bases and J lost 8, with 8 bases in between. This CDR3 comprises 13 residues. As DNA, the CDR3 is TGTGCCAGCAGCTTGGGCGAAGTGGAAAAACTGTTTTTT. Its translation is CASSLGEVEKLFF.

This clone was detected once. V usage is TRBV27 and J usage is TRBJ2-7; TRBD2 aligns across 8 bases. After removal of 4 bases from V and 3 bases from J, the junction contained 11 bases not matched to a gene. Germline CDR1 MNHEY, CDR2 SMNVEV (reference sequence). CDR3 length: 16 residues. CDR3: CASSSTTTGLGYEQYF. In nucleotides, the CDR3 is TGTGCCAGCAGTTCTACGACCACGGGACTAGGCTACGAGCAGTACTTC.

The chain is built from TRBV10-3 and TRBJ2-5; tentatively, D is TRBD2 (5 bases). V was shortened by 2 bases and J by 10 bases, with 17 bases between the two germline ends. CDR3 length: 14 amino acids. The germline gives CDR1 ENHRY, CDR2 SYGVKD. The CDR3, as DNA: TGTGCCATCAGTGAGAGGTGGGGTTCGAGGGACCAGTACTTC. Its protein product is CAISERWGSRDQYF.

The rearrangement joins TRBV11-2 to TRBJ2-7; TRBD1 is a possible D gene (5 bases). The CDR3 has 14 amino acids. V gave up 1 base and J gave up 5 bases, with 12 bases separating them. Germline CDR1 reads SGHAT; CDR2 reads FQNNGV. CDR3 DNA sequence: TGTGCCAGCAGCTTAGCTCAGGGTCCCCACGAGCAGTACTTC. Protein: CASSLAQGPHEQYF.

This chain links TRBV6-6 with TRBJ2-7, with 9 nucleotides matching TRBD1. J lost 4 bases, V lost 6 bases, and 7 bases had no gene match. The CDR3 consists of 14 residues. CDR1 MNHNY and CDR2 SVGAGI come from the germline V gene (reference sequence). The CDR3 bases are TGTGCCAGCAGCGAAACAGGGGGCGGTTACGAGCAGTACTTC. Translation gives CASSETGGGYEQYF.

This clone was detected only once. This CDR3 is CASSLAGANEKLFF. The CDR3 DNA reads TGTGCCAGCAGCTTAGCTGGAGCTAATGAAAAACTGTTTTTT. The genes are TRBV7-2 and TRBJ1-4; D not certain. Germline V lookup: CDR1 SGHTA, CDR2 FQGNSA. V lost 0 bases and J lost 3, with 5 bases in between. The CDR3 is 14 residues long.

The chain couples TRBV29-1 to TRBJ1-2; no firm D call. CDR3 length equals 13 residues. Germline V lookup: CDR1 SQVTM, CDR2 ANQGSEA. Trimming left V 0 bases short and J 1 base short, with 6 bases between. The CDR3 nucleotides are TGCAGCGTTGAAGACAGTTTTAACTATGGCTACACCTTC. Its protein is CSVEDSFNYGYTF.